This TCR beta chain is from a study of blood T cell repertoires in COVID-19. About the study: There were acute and convalescent COVID-19 samples, and they came from the United States, Italy and Spain. T cells, B-cell-depleted T cells, or PBMCs supplied cDNA or gDNA.

In the original processing: By means of reference gene primer amplification, nucleated cell counts were estimated. Repertoires were generated with immunoSEQ multiplex PCR, while TCRdb's copy carries only in-frame clones and drops some. D and trimming come from the DNA, and the V and J calls and clone size come from that table. The sample lists roughly 82,000 clones; around 80% were seen once. The CDR3 has 14 residues. The ends lost 5 bases at V and 4 bases at J; junction bases unmatched: 6. In germline, CDR1 is KGHSH, CDR2 LQKENI. The chain links TRBV18 to TRBJ1-2; 8 nucleotides align to TRBD1. The clonotype comes from a man between 60 and 75 years old with acute or convalescent COVID-19. The sample was peripheral blood. As DNA, the CDR3 is TGTGCCAGCTCAGCAGGGGGCATTGGCTATGGCTACACCTTC. It is translated as CASSAGGIGYGYTF.